This T cell receptor (beta chain) was retrieved from a study of T cells in narcolepsy. Study at large: Enrolled donors included narcolepsy type 1 or type 2 patients and healthy controls.

This clone was found a few times. As yet, its antigen is unknown. General study findings and limits: In some patient and control memory CD4+ samples, autoreactive clones were absent. HCRT-specific and TRIB2-specific autoreactive clonotypes appeared among same-patient CSF and blood CD4+ clonotypes. Autoreactive clonotypes reportedly recurred in blood of same and different patients, not controls.

Produced via immunoSEQ multiplex PCR; TCRdb's table is partial and in-frame only. The table includes more than 20,000 clones, roughly 77% detected once. The CDR3 has 16 residues. The germline CDR1 and CDR2 sequences are LGHNA and YNFKEQ. V lost 4 bases to trimming and J lost 3 bases; unmatched junction nucleotides: 8. Sequencing input: memory (CD45RA-) CD4+ T cells from blood. The clonotype originates from a human donor in good health. V is TRBV4-2 and J is TRBJ2-1; TRBD2 aligns across 8 bases. DNA of the CDR3: TGTGCCAGCAGCCCCACGGGGGGGGCCAACTACAATGAGCAGTTCTTC. Translation: CASSPTGGANYNEQFF.